These 29 T cell receptor beta chains share one sample of origin, sequenced in a study of cytomegalovirus exposure and HLA in healthy donors. Produced via immunoSEQ multiplex PCR; TCRdb's table is partial and in-frame only. The repertoire holds about 160,000 clones, with 85% to 90% as singletons. Sample: PBMCs. The receptors were gathered from a man aged 18 to 35 in good health and CMV-seropositive.

This clone has only one observation. The rearrangement joins TRBV11-3 to TRBJ2-7, with D perhaps matching TRBD1 (6 bases). The CDR3 has 15 amino acids. V was pared by 3 bases and J by 0 bases, with 12 bases between. Germline assignment: CDR1 SGHNT and CDR2 YENEEA. CDR3 sequence: CASSFRGQLSYEQYF. The CDR3, as DNA: TGTGCCAGCAGCTTTAGAGGACAGCTCTCCTACGAGCAGTACTTC.

This clone was picked up a small number of times. The rearrangement uses TRBV30 and TRBJ1-2, with TRBD1 identical over 9 bases. The CDR3 is made up of 14 amino acids. V dropped 6 bases and J dropped 4; count of bases not matched to a gene: 9. Germline CDR1 is GTSNPN and CDR2 is SVGIG (reference sequence). This chain's CDR3 is CACRGQGSGYGYTF. The CDR3 DNA sequence: TGTGCCTGCAGGGGACAGGGAAGCGGCTATGGCTACACCTTC.

The rearrangement joins TRBV14 to TRBJ1-4, with D possibly being TRBD1 (5 bases). CDR3 length: 15 residues. Per germline, CDR1 SGHDN and CDR2 FVKESK. V shed 4 bases and J shed 7 bases, with 16 bases lying between them. The CDR3 bases are TGTGCCAGCAGCCCAACAGGAACCCTGGGTGAAAAACTGTTTTTT. Its translation: CASSPTGTLGEKLFF.

CDR3 DNA sequence: TGCAGCGTCTCCGGGGAAACCTACGAGCAGTACTTC. This translates into CSVSGETYEQYF. The V and J genes are TRBV29-1 and TRBJ2-7, with D maybe TRBD2 (5 bases). CDR3 length: 12 residues. The germline V gene encodes CDR1 SQVTM and CDR2 ANQGSEA. V lost 6 bases and J 2 bases, leaving 11 bases between the germline ends.

J is TRBJ2-1 and V is TRBV7-8, with TRBD1 identical over 7 bases. The CDR3 loop spans 14 amino acids. Per the germline V gene, CDR1 is SGHVS and CDR2 is FQNEAQ. Trimming at V came to 4 bases and at J to 7 bases, leaving 7 bases not matched to a gene. CDR3 coding DNA: TGTGCCAGCAGCTACGGACAGGCAGGTAATGAGCAGTTCTTC. Its protein product is CASSYGQAGNEQFF.

This chain connects TRBV2 to TRBJ2-1; 11 bases line up with TRBD2. The V gene end was trimmed by 6 bases and the J gene end by 9 bases; junction bases not matched to a gene: 10. The CDR3 runs to 15 residues. Germline CDR1 reads SNHLY; CDR2 reads FYNNEI. The chain's CDR3 is CASRAGVAGGGEQFF. CDR3 nucleotide sequence: TGTGCCAGCAGGGCTGGGGTAGCGGGAGGGGGTGAGCAGTTCTTC.

The chain's CDR3 is CASSVDQGVDQPQHF. In DNA, the CDR3 is TGTGCCAGCAGCGTAGACCAGGGCGTGGATCAGCCCCAGCATTTT. The V call is TRBV9, the J call TRBJ1-5, with D possibly TRBD1 on 5 matching bases. Germline CDR1 reads SGDLS; CDR2 reads YYNGEE. The CDR3 consists of 15 residues. V shed 0 bases and J shed 5 bases, with 12 bases lying between them.

The genes are TRBV4-1 and TRBJ2-7; D not certain. The CDR3 has 13 amino acids. Trimming pared 1 base from V and 7 bases from J, leaving 11 bases between. Germline V gene data show CDR1 as MGHRA and CDR2 as YSYEKL. CDR3 residues: CASSQVAMREQYF. The CDR3 DNA reads as TGCGCCAGCAGCCAAGTGGCCATGCGGGAGCAGTACTTC.

The chain links TRBV19 to TRBJ2-3; 7 bases map to TRBD1. There are 16 residues in the CDR3. Losses at the gene ends were 0 bases for V and 7 bases for J; bases not matched to a gene: 10. Germline values: CDR1 LNHDA, CDR2 SQIVND (reference sequence). This chain's CDR3 is CASSIDAGPGGYTQYF. The CDR3 DNA reads as TGTGCCAGTAGTATAGACGCAGGGCCAGGGGGATATACGCAGTATTTT.

The V gene is TRBV29-1, the J gene TRBJ2-7, with D perhaps TRBD1 (8 bases). The CDR3 is 13 amino acids. Per germline, CDR1 SQVTM and CDR2 ANQGSEA. Trimming removed 4 bases at V and 5 bases at J, with 15 bases between. CDR3 DNA: TGCAGCGTTGTTACAGGGGGGGTCGACGAGCAGTACTTC. Encoded protein: CSVVTGGVDEQYF.

The chain carries TRBV30 and TRBJ2-3, with a weak D call TRBD1 (6 bases). The CDR3 extends over 14 amino acids. Germline V gives CDR1 GTSNPN, CDR2 SVGIG (reference sequence). Trimming pared 1 base from V and 2 bases from J, leaving 10 bases between. The CDR3 here is CAWSAGGVTDTQYF. CDR3 in DNA: TGTGCCTGGAGTGCTGGGGGCGTCACAGATACGCAGTATTTT.

The genes are TRBV5-6 and TRBJ1-4, with no clear D. Germline loops: CDR1 SGHDT, CDR2 YYEEEE. The ends were cut back, 0 bases at V and 8 bases at J, with 11 bases in the middle. The CDR3 extends over 14 amino acids. CDR3: CASSLGGIREKLFF. The DNA of the CDR3 is TGTGCCAGCAGCTTGGGAGGGATTCGGGAAAAACTGTTTTTT.

CDR3 in amino acids: CASSPWTSSNEQYF. As DNA, the CDR3 is TGTGCCAGCAGCCCATGGACTAGTTCCAACGAGCAGTACTTC. The rearrangement joins TRBV5-4 to TRBJ2-7; 7 bases match TRBD2. The J segment lost 5 bases and the V segment lost 4 bases, leaving 9 bases of the junction unmatched. CDR3 length: 14 amino acids. CDR1 is SGHNT, CDR2 YYREEE, per germline (reference sequence).

CDR3 sequence (DNA): TGTGCCAGCAGCTCCTTTGACAGGCGGCATACGCAGTATTTT. This sequence encodes CASSSFDRRHTQYF. This rearrangement joins TRBV5-4 to TRBJ2-3, with a tentative D call TRBD1 (6 bases). This CDR3 is built from 14 residues. V lost 3 bases, J lost 7 bases, and 15 bases lay in between. Germline values: CDR1 SGHNT, CDR2 YYREEE (reference sequence).

The rearrangement links TRBV4-1 to TRBJ1-5, with 10 bases lining up with TRBD1. V was pared by 4 bases and J by 1 base, with 4 bases of the junction left unmatched. CDR1 MGHRA and CDR2 YSYEKL come from the germline V gene. The CDR3 extends over 16 amino acids. CDR3 DNA sequence: TGCGCCAGCAGCCGGGACAGGGGAAGGAGCAATCAGCCCCAGCATTTT. This encodes CASSRDRGRSNQPQHF.

The V and J genes are TRBV2 and TRBJ1-3; the match to TRBD1 covers 8 bases. This CDR3 comprises 13 residues. V was clipped by 5 bases and J by 8 bases; unmatched bases: 5. Germline CDR1 reads SNHLY; CDR2 reads FYNNEI. CDR3 protein: CASSFRGQDTIYF. CDR3 in DNA: TGTGCCAGCAGTTTCCGGGGACAGGACACCATATATTTT.

The V gene is TRBV25-1, the J gene TRBJ1-1; D unresolved. Trimming took off 4 bases at V and 1 base at J, with 7 bases between the two ends. The CDR3 sequence is 13 residues long. Germline V gives CDR1 MGHDK, CDR2 SYGVNS. CDR3 in DNA: TGTGCCAGCAGTGGATACTGGAACACTGAAGCTTTCTTT. As protein: CASSGYWNTEAFF.

V is TRBV30 and J is TRBJ2-7, with unresolved D. Trimming removed 5 bases from V and 2 bases from J, with 16 bases in between. The CDR3 is 14 amino acids. In germline, CDR1 is GTSNPN, CDR2 SVGIG (reference sequence). The CDR3 here is CAWVLEERPYEQYF. The CDR3 DNA is TGTGCCTGGGTCCTAGAGGAGAGGCCCTACGAGCAGTACTTC.

This chain joins TRBV18 and TRBJ2-2, with TRBD2 matching over 11 bases. This CDR3 is 17 amino acids long. J was trimmed by 0 bases and V by 5 bases; bases with no gene match: 5. Germline V lookup: CDR1 KGHSH, CDR2 LQKENI. CDR3 bases: TGTGCCAGCTCAGAGGGACTAGCGGAAACGAACACCGGGGAGCTGTTTTTT. Translation: CASSEGLAETNTGELFF.

The chain couples TRBV5-4 to TRBJ2-3; tentative D call: TRBD2 (6 bases). This CDR3 contains 16 residues. With 4 bases removed from V and 4 bases from J, the gap between germline ends came to 19 bases. CDR1 and CDR2 from the germline V gene are SGHNT and YYREEE (reference sequence). CDR3 region: CASSGGTWLEADTQYF. For the CDR3, the DNA is TGTGCCAGCAGCGGAGGGACTTGGCTAGAAGCAGATACGCAGTATTTT.

The J gene is TRBJ2-1, the V gene TRBV2, with D possibly matching TRBD2 (6 bases). The CDR3 sequence is 14 residues long. The germline V gene has CDR1 SNHLY and CDR2 FYNNEI. The V end lost 6 bases, the J end lost 7 bases, and 16 bases lay between the germline ends. CDR3 sequence: CASSTSPAENEQFF. CDR3 DNA: TGTGCCAGCAGCACTAGCCCAGCGGAGAATGAGCAGTTCTTC.

CDR3 protein: CASSLRGAGENTEAFF. The CDR3 DNA reads TGTGCCAGCAGCTTAAGGGGGGCGGGGGAGAACACTGAAGCTTTCTTT. V and J are TRBV5-4 and TRBJ1-1; D might be TRBD1 (6 bases). This CDR3 is built from 16 residues. V lost 2 bases, J lost 1 base, and 15 bases lay in between. CDR1 is SGHNT, CDR2 YYREEE, per germline (reference sequence).

V usage is TRBV25-1 and J usage is TRBJ2-7; 7 bases fit TRBD2. The CDR3 contains 16 residues. Per germline, CDR1 MGHDK and CDR2 SYGVNS. Losses at the gene ends were 1 base for V and 5 bases for J; bases not matched to a gene: 11. As DNA, the CDR3 is TGTGCCAGCAGTGAATTGGGCGGGAGATCCTCTAACGAGCAGTACTTC. Translated, it gives CASSELGGRSSNEQYF.

The rearrangement uses TRBV28 and TRBJ2-3; 9 bases agree with TRBD2. This CDR3 is 16 amino acids long. J was trimmed by 6 bases and V by 2 bases; bases with no gene match: 9. Germline V lookup: CDR1 MDHEN, CDR2 SYDVKM. CDR3 sequence reads: CASSLIAGEEGDTQYF. The CDR3 region has the DNA TGTGCCAGCAGTTTAATAGCGGGAGAGGAGGGTGATACGCAGTATTTT.

In the case of this clone: The junction shows a germline mismatch at one end, possibly a read error. This chain links TRBV7-7 with TRBJ2-5; 9 positions match TRBD1. CDR3 length: 14 residues. Per the germline V gene, CDR1 is SSHAT and CDR2 is FNYEAQ (reference sequence). The CDR3 spells CASSFTGGTETQYF. In nucleotides, the CDR3 is TGTGCTAGCAGTTTTACAGGGGGCACAGAGACCCAGTACTTC. Together with reference TRBV7-7 and TRBJ2-5, the CDR3 gives the full variable domain: GAGVSQSPRYKVTKRGQDVTLRCDPISSHATLYWYQQALGQGPEFLTYFNYEAQPDKSGLPSDRFSAERPEGSISTLTIQRTEQRDSAMYRCASSFTGGTETQYFGPGTRLLVL.

This chain uses TRBV19 with TRBJ1-5; 8 nucleotides match TRBD1. CDR3 length: 13 amino acids. Unmatched junction bases numbered 2, after V lost 5 bases and J lost 5 bases. Germline V gene data show CDR1 as LNHDA and CDR2 as SQIVND (reference sequence). The CDR3 protein is CASSPTGDQPQHF. In nucleotides, the CDR3 is TGTGCCAGTAGTCCGACAGGGGATCAGCCCCAGCATTTT.

The chain recombines TRBV11-2 with TRBJ1-2, with D hard to call. Between the trimmed V and J ends, which lost 0 bases and 5 bases, there was a span of 4 bases. Germline-derived CDR1 and CDR2 are SGHAT and FQNNGV. The CDR3 length is 12 residues. CDR3 in amino acids: CASSLEAYGYTF. The DNA for the CDR3 is TGTGCCAGCAGCTTAGAAGCGTATGGCTACACCTTC.

The rearrangement joins TRBV27 to TRBJ2-1; 9 bases align to TRBD2. The trim removed 6 bases at V and 0 bases at J, leaving 3 bases unmatched. This CDR3 contains 15 residues. Germline loops: CDR1 MNHEY, CDR2 SMNVEV (reference sequence). CDR3 sequence (DNA): TGTGCCAGCAGGAGAGCGGGGGGCTCCTACAATGAGCAGTTCTTC. Amino acid sequence: CASRRAGGSYNEQFF.

CDR3 DNA: TGTGCCAGCTCACCGGGACAGGGGAGGGTGAGCACTGAAGCTTTCTTT. Encoded protein: CASSPGQGRVSTEAFF. This rearrangement joins TRBV18 to TRBJ1-1; TRBD1 matches 10 bases. This CDR3 contains 16 residues. CDR1 is KGHSH and CDR2 is LQKENI in the germline V gene. After removal of 3 bases from V and 4 bases from J, the junction contained 8 bases not matched to a gene.